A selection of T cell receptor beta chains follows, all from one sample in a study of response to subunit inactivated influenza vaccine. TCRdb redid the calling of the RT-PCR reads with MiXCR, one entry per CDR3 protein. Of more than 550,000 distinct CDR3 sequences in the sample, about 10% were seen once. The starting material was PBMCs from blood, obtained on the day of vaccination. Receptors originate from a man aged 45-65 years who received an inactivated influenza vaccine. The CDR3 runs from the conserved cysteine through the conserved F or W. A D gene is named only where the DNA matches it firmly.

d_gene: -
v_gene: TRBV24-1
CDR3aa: CATSDPTVSPDTQYF

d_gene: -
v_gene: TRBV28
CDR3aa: CASSLSRQDYSSYEQYF

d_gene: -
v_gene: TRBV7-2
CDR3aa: CASSFGLTGELFF

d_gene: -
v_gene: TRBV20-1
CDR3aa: CSASRTVDQPQHF

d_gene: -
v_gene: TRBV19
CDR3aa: CASSMGGYEQYF

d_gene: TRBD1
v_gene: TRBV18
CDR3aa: CASSQTGTVRDTQYF

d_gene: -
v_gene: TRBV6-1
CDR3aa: CASRQGVAQPQHF

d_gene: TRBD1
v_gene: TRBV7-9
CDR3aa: CASSLWDRGYNEQFF

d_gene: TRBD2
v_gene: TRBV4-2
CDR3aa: CASSQARAGQETQYF

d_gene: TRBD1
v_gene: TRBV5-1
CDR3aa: CASSWTGTGSGANVLTF

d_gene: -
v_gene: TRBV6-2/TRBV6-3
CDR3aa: CASQNEGVQPQHF

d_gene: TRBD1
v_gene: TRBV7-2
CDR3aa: CASRKRDRGANEAFF

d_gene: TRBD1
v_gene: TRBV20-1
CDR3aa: CSATPDRPTYEQYF